This TCR beta chain derives from a study of OX40 agonist ivuxolimab in advanced cancers. Study details: Those enrolled were approximately 83% male, with a mean age of 60 years and ages from about 20 to 90.

In regard to this clone: Its target is not known.

Study results and caveats: Some nonresponders likewise displayed low normalized T-cell clonal expansion. CD4+ and CD8+ blood T cells expanded clonally by week 6 at 0.1 to 3.0 mg/kg.

Germline assignment: CDR1 SNHLY and CDR2 FYNNEI. This CDR3 has 15 residues. The trim removed 5 bases at V and 4 bases at J, leaving 5 bases unmatched. Assay used: immunoSEQ multiplex PCR; TCRdb lists only in-frame clones, some missing. The table shows 95,000 to 150,000 clones, with 85% to 95% occurring only once. The sequence was collected from an adult with an advanced solid tumor such as melanoma, head and neck, liver or kidney cancer. The rearrangement uses TRBV2 and TRBJ2-1; 10 nucleotides match TRBD1. The sample consisted of CD4+ or CD8+ T cells sorted from blood, taken in a trial of the OX40 agonist ivuxolimab. CDR3 nucleotides: TGTGCCAGCAGTCAAGGACAGGGGGGTTACAATGAGCAGTTCTTC. This gives the protein CASSQGQGGYNEQFF.